This T cell receptor (beta chain) was observed in a study of cytomegalovirus exposure and HLA in healthy donors. General study findings and limits: Among TCR beta chains, those listed as cytomegalovirus-associated numbered 164. Follow-up analysis found HLA locus-dependent TCR association rates, highest for DRB1 and lowest for HLA-C.

Primers included in the PCR were 60 Vbeta and 13 Jbeta primers. The table came from immunoSEQ multiplex PCR; TCRdb's copy has only in-frame clones and leaves some out. This table has 200,000 or so clones, approximately 81% appearing once. The CDR3 loop spans 16 amino acids. Details on this clone: Its matching antigen is unknown.

The source of this sequence is a boy aged 5-17 years in good health and CMV-seronegative. The V and J genes are TRBV21-1 and TRBJ2-1; TRBD2 reflects the table's D call only, with no check against the DNA. TRBV21-1 is classified as a pseudogene. Sequences were obtained from PBMCs. The CDR3 sequence is CASREFSTPLYNEQFF. In nucleotides, the CDR3 is TGTGCCAGCAGGGAGTTTAGTACACCCCTTTACAATGAGCAGTTCTTC.